Shown below are 7 T cell receptor beta chains from a single sample sequenced in a study of blood T cell repertoires in COVID-19. TCRdb keeps only in-frame clones here, not all; method: immunoSEQ multiplex PCR. In the table there are roughly 250,000 clones, approximately 83% of which are singletons. Sequencing was carried out using PBMCs or T cells enriched from blood (not recorded which). These receptors were collected from a woman in her 40s with acute COVID-19.

J is TRBJ2-2 and V is TRBV30, with 9 nucleotides matching TRBD2. Germline CDR1 is GTSNPN and CDR2 is SVGIG (reference sequence). V lost 0 bases to trimming and J lost 5 bases; unmatched junction nucleotides: 10. The CDR3 length is 17 residues. DNA for the CDR3: TGTGCCTGGAGTGTACTCGGGGCGGGAGGGAATACCGGGGAGCTGTTTTTT. This codes for CAWSVLGAGGNTGELFF.

This chain links TRBV27 with TRBJ2-7; perhaps TRBD1 as D (6 bases). The germline CDR1 and CDR2 sequences are MNHEY and SMNVEV (reference sequence). This CDR3 has 11 residues. Trimming took 11 bases from V and 2 from J, leaving 10 bases between them. The CDR3 region is CAPQGPYEQYF. In DNA form, the CDR3 reads TGTGCCCCCCAGGGGCCCTACGAGCAGTACTTC.

The chain links TRBV5-1 to TRBJ1-6, with 7 bases that match TRBD1. The CDR3 spans 14 residues. Per germline, CDR1 SGHRS and CDR2 YFSETQ. The J segment lost 6 bases and the V segment lost 4 bases, leaving 4 bases of the junction unmatched. CDR3 protein: CASSMGQINSPLHF. In DNA form, the CDR3 reads TGCGCCAGCAGCATGGGACAGATTAATTCACCCCTCCACTTT.

The J gene is TRBJ2-7, the V gene TRBV24-1; D uncertain. V was cut by 3 bases and J by 0 bases, with 5 bases left in between. CDR1 and CDR2 from the germline V gene are KGHDR and SFDVKD. This CDR3 region has 13 residues. The CDR3 DNA follows: TGTGCCACCAGTGATGGTAGCTCCTACGAGCAGTACTTC. This translates into CATSDGSSYEQYF.

The chain joins TRBV11-2 to TRBJ2-7, with 8 positions matching TRBD1. The CDR3 is made up of 14 amino acids. Per germline, CDR1 SGHAT and CDR2 FQNNGV. V lost 3 bases, J lost 5 bases, and 6 bases stayed unmatched. In DNA, the CDR3 is TGTGCCAGCAGCTTTTTCGGCAGGGGGCACGAGCAGTACTTC. Its translation: CASSFFGRGHEQYF.

The chain combines TRBV24-1 with TRBJ2-7; no clear D. This CDR3 is built from 14 residues. V was cut by 3 bases and J by 0 bases, with 8 bases left in between. Germline V gene data show CDR1 as KGHDR and CDR2 as SFDVKD. CDR3 in amino acids: CATSDRTRSYEQYF. CDR3 sequence (DNA): TGTGCCACCAGTGATCGAACACGCTCCTACGAGCAGTACTTC.

The chain combines TRBV7-9 with TRBJ2-7; 7 bases agree with TRBD2. The V segment lost 2 bases and the J segment 2 bases; nucleotides outside the gene matches: 3. CDR3 size: 14 residues. Germline V gene sequence: CDR1 SEHNR, CDR2 FQNEAQ (reference sequence). The CDR3 sequence is CASSLLGRAYEQYF. The CDR3 coding sequence is TGTGCCAGCAGCTTACTAGGGAGGGCCTACGAGCAGTACTTC.